This T cell receptor beta chain is from a study of identical twins. Study-wide results and caveats: Shared out-of-frame alpha sequences (those common to twins) showed excess low generation probability. A cross-sectional statistical analysis, not follow-up of the same donors, supported the conclusions.

Using its own MiXCR run on the 5' RACE reads, TCRdb lists one record per CDR3 protein. The data hold 600,000 to 800,000 distinct CDR3 sequences, with 20% to 25% observed a single time. This CDR3 is built from 12 residues. Per germline, CDR1 ENHRY and CDR2 SYGVKD. Deletions cut 4 bases from V and 6 bases from J, with 9 bases between. As for this clonotype: Its antigen is undetermined.

The sample was also linked to a second study, of T cells expressing NK-cell markers.

Material for sequencing was PBMCs. This chain connects TRBV10-3 to TRBJ1-2; D not certain. This TCR came from a woman aged 18-35 years in good health. This CDR3 reads CAISGGEDGYTF. The DNA of the CDR3 is TGTGCCATCAGTGGGGGAGAGGATGGCTACACCTTC.